This paragraph reports one TCR beta chain. Other DNA sequences of this sample code for an identical CDR3. The germline CDR1 and CDR2 sequences are LGHDT and YNNKEL (reference sequence). Trimming left V 1 base short and J 1 base short, with 11 bases between. The CDR3 runs to 15 residues. The data are from a study of blood T cell repertoires in COVID-19. Study-wide context: Sites across the United States, Italy and Spain contributed samples from acute and convalescent COVID-19. T cells, B-cell-depleted T cells, or PBMCs supplied cDNA or gDNA.

Methods used by the authors: By means of reference gene primer amplification, nucleated cell counts were estimated. Using immunoSEQ multiplex PCR, the repertoire was profiled, and TCRdb retains in-frame clones only, with some absent. V and J calls and clone size are copied from that table; D and trimming were computed from the DNA. This sample carries about 120,000 clones, about 83% of them seen once, and the ten largest clones take roughly 3.9%. This TCR derives from a man in his 60s with acute or convalescent COVID-19. The rearrangement links TRBV3-1 (or the pseudogene TRBV3-2) to TRBJ2-7, with D maybe TRBD1 (5 bases). Specimen: peripheral blood. CDR3 amino acids: CASSQGRAPSYEQYF. The CDR3 nucleotides read TGTGCCAGCAGCCAAGGCAGGGCACCTTCCTACGAGCAGTACTTC.